The clone carrying this T cell receptor (beta chain) was seen ten or more times. The CDR3 sequence is 16 residues long. The ends lost 8 bases at V and 7 bases at J; junction bases unmatched: 14. The V gene's germline CDR1 is MNHEY and CDR2 SVGEGT. This specimen comes from a study of metastatic and nonmetastatic thyroid tumors. TCRdb reprocessed the PCR reads via MiXCR. The sample lists more than 30,000 clones, approximately 19% occurring once. Treatment of any kind had been given to no patient before thyroid surgery. The source is a female donor with papillary thyroid cancer or a benign thyroid nodule (not recorded which). Some clones in this sample may be carry-over from other donors' samples. Sample: blood. This chain joins TRBV6-2 or TRBV6-3 and TRBJ2-1; 10 positions match TRBD2. DNA for the CDR3: TGTGCCAGCTGCCCCACGCAGCGGGGGGGTCGGAATGAGCAGTTCTTC. Translation: CASCPTQRGGRNEQFF.